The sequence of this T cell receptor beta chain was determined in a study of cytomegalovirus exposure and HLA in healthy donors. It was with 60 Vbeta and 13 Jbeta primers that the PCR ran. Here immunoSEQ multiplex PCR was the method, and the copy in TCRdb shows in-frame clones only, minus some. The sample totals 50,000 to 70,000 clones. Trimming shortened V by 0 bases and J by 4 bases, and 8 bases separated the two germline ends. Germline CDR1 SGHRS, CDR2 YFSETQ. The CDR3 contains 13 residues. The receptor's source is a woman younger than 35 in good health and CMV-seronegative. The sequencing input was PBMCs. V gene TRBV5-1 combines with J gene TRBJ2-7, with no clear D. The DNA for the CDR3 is TGCGCCAGCAGCTTGGCCCCCGTTTACGAGCAGTACTTC. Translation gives CASSLAPVYEQYF.